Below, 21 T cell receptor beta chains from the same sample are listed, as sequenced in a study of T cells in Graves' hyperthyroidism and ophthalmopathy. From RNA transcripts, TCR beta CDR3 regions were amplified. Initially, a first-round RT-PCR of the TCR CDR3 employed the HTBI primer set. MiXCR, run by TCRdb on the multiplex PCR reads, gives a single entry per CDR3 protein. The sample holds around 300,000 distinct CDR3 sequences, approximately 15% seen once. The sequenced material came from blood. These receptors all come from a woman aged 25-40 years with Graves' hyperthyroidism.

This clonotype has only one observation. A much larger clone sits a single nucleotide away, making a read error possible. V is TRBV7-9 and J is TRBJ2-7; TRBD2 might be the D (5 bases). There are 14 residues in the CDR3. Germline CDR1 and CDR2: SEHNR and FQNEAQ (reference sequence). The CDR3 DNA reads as TGTGCCCGCAGCTCTTTTTCCGGGGCCTACGAGCAGTACTTC. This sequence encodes CARSSFSGAYEQYF.

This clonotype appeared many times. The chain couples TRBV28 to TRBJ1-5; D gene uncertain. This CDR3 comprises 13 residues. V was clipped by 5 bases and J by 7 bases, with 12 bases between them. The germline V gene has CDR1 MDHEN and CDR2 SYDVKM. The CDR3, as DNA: TGTGCCAGCAGTAGGGCAGCCGGGCAGCCCCAGCATTTT. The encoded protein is CASSRAAGQPQHF.

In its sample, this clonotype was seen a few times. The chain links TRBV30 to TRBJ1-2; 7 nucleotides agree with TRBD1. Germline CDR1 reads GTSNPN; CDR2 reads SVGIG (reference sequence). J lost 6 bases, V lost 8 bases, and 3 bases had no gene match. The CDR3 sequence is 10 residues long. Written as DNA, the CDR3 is TGTGCCACGGGGACAGATGGCTACACCTTC. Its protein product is CATGTDGYTF.

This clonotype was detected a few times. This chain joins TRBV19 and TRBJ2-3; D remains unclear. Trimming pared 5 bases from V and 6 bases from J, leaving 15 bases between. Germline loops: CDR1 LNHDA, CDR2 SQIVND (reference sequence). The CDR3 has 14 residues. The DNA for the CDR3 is TGTGCCAGTAGTTCCGGACCCATTTCGGATACGCAGTATTTT. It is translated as CASSSGPISDTQYF.

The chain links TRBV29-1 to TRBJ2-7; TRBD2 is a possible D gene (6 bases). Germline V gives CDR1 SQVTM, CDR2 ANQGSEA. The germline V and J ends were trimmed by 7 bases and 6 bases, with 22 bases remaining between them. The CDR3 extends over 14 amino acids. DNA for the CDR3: TGCAGCGCCCGCCGCACGGTCACTAGCTCCGAGCAGTACTTC. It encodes CSARRTVTSSEQYF.

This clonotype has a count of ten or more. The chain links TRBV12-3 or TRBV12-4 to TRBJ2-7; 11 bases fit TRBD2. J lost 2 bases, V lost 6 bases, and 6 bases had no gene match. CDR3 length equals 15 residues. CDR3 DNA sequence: TGTGCCAGCAGGGGGGGGACTAGCGGAACCTACGAGCAGTACTTC. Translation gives CASRGGTSGTYEQYF.

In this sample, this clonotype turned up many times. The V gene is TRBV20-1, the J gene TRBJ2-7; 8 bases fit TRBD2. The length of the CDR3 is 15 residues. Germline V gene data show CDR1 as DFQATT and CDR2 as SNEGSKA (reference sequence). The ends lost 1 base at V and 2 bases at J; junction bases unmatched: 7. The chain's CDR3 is CSARGVVAGPYEQYF. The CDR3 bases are TGCAGTGCTAGAGGGGTAGTAGCGGGGCCCTACGAGCAGTACTTC.

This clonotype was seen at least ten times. CDR3 residues: CASGRTITGELFF. CDR3 DNA sequence: TGCGCCAGCGGTCGGACGATCACCGGGGAGCTGTTTTTT. The chain carries TRBV5-1 and TRBJ2-2; D gene unclear. The CDR3 spans 13 residues. V lost 7 bases and J 4 bases, leaving 11 bases between the germline ends. Germline V gives CDR1 SGHRS, CDR2 YFSETQ. Supplemented by reference TRBV5-1 and TRBJ2-2, the full variable domain reads KAGVTQTPRYLIKTRGQQVTLSCSPISGHRSVSWYQQTPGQGLQFLFEYFSETQRNKGNFPGRFSGRQFSNSRSEMNVSTLELGDSALYLCASGRTITGELFFGEGSRLTVL.

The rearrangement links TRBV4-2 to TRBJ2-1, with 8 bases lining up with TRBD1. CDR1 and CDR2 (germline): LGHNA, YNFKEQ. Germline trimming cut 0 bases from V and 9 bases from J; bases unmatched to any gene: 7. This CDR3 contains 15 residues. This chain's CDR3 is CASSQEWQGAGEQFF. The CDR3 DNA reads TGTGCCAGCAGCCAAGAATGGCAGGGGGCGGGTGAGCAGTTCTTC.

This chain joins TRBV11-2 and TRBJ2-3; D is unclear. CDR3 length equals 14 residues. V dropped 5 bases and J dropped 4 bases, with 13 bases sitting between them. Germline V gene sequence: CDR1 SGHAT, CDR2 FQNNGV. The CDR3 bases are TGTGCCAGCAGCGGCCACCTCCCCGCAGATACGCAGTATTTT. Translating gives CASSGHLPADTQYF.

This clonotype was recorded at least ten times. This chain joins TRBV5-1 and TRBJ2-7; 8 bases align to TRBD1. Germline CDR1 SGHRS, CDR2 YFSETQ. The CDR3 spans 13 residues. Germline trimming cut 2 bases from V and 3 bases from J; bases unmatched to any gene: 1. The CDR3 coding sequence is TGCGCCAGCAGCTTTGGGACAGGCTACGAGCAGTACTTC. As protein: CASSFGTGYEQYF.

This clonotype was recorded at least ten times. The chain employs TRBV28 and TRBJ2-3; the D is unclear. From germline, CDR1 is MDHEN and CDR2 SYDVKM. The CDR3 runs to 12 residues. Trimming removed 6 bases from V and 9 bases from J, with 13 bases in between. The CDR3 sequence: CASSDPFKTQYF. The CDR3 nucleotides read TGTGCCAGCAGCGATCCCTTCAAAACGCAGTATTTT.

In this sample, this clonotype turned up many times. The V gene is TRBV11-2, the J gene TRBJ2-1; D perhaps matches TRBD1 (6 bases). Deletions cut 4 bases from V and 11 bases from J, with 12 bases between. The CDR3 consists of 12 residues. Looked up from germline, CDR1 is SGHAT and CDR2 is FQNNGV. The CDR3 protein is CASSSEQGKQFF. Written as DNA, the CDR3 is TGTGCCAGCAGCTCTGAACAGGGAAAGCAGTTCTTC.

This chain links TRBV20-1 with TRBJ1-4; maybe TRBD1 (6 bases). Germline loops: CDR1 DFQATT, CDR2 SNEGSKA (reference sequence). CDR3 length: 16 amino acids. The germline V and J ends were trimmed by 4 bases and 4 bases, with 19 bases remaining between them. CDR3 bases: TGCAGTGCTAAAGGAGAAGGGGGACCGAGTAATGAAAAACTGTTTTTT. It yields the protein CSAKGEGGPSNEKLFF.

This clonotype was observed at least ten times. In DNA form, the CDR3 reads TGTGCCAGCAAAACTAGCGGGAGTATCTATGAGCAGTTCTTC. This gives the protein CASKTSGSIYEQFF. The chain recombines TRBV2 with TRBJ2-1; 11 positions agree with TRBD2. Germline V CDR1 and CDR2: SNHLY, FYNNEI. This CDR3 spans 14 amino acids. V was clipped by 7 bases and J by 8 bases; unmatched bases: 7.

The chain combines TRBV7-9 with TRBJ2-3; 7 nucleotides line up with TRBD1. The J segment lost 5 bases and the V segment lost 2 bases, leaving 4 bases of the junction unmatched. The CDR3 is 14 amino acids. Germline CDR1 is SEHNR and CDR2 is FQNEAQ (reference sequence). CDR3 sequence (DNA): TGTGCCAGCAGCTTAAGTACAGGGGAAGATACGCAGTATTTT. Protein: CASSLSTGEDTQYF.

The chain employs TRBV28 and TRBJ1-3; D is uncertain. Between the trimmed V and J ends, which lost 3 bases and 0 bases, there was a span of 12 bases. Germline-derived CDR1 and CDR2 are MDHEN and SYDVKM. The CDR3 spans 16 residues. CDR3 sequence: CASSLSGSYSGNTIYF. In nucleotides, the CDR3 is TGTGCCAGCAGTTTGAGTGGGTCCTACTCTGGAAACACCATATATTTT.

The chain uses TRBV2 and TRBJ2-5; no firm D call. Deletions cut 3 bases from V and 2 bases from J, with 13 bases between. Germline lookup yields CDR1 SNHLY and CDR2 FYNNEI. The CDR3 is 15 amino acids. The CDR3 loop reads CASSDNGVGQETQYF. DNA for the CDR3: TGTGCCAGCAGTGATAATGGGGTGGGGCAAGAGACCCAGTACTTC.

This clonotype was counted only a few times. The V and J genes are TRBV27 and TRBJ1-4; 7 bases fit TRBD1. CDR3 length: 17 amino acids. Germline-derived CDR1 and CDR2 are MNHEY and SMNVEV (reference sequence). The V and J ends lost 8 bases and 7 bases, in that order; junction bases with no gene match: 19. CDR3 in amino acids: CASEVGQGGRRSEKLFF. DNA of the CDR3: TGTGCCAGCGAAGTGGGGCAGGGGGGCCGGAGGAGTGAAAAACTGTTTTTT.

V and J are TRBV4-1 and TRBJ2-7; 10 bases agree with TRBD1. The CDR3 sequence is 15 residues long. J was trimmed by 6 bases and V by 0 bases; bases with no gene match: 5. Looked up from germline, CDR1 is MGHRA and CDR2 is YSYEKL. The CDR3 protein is CASSQDGQGGGEQYF. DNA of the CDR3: TGCGCCAGCAGCCAAGACGGACAGGGGGGGGGCGAGCAGTACTTC.

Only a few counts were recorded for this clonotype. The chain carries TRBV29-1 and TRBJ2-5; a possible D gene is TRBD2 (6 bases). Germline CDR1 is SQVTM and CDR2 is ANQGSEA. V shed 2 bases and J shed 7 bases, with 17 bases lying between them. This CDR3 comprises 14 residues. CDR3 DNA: TGCAGCGTTGAATGGTCAGGGCAGGGAGGGACCCAGTACTTC. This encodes CSVEWSGQGGTQYF.